The 7 T cell receptor beta chains below come from one sample, sequenced in a study of T cell responses to AZD1222 COVID-19 vaccine. The assay was immunoSEQ multiplex PCR, and TCRdb's table has in-frame clones only and misses some. The repertoire holds approximately 190,000 clones, with more than 80% as singletons. The input for sequencing was peripheral blood, taken 28 days after the second dose of the MenACWY control vaccine. Source of these receptors: an adult who received the MenACWY meningococcal vaccine as a control.

The CDR3 DNA reads TGTGCCAGCAGCGCTTCGGGAGGGCCGCGGGACGAGCAGTACTTC. Amino acids: CASSASGGPRDEQYF. The V call is TRBV9, the J call TRBJ2-7; the match to TRBD2 covers 8 bases. V trimming: 3 bases; J trimming: 5 bases; junction bases outside the gene matches: 10. The CDR3 is 15 amino acids. Germline V gene data show CDR1 as SGDLS and CDR2 as YYNGEE.

The J gene is TRBJ1-5, the V gene TRBV4-1; tentatively, D is TRBD1 (5 bases). V gave up 5 bases and J gave up 7 bases, with 12 bases separating them. The CDR3 loop spans 13 amino acids. Germline assignment: CDR1 MGHRA and CDR2 YSYEKL. This chain's CDR3 is CASSYQGDQPQHF. CDR3 DNA: TGCGCCAGCAGCTACCAGGGAGACCAGCCCCAGCATTTT.

The CDR3 is CASSFIWTEAFF. The CDR3 DNA is TGTGCCAGCAGTTTCATATGGACTGAAGCTTTCTTT. The J gene is TRBJ1-1, the V gene TRBV12-3 or TRBV12-4, with D unresolved. Trimming pared 3 bases from V and 5 bases from J, leaving 7 bases between. CDR3 length: 12 residues.

The chain recombines TRBV18 with TRBJ1-6; 7 bases map to TRBD1. V was pared by 3 bases and J by 5 bases, with 4 bases of the junction left unmatched. The germline CDR1 and CDR2 sequences are KGHSH and LQKENI. The CDR3 totals 15 residues. CDR3 sequence reads: CASSPGTVNNSPLHF. The CDR3 coding sequence is TGTGCCAGCTCACCCGGGACAGTCAATAATTCACCCCTCCACTTT.

This chain links TRBV11-2 with TRBJ2-3; 8 nucleotides agree with TRBD2. V gave up 2 bases and J gave up 2 bases; unmatched junction bases: 15. The CDR3 runs to 19 residues. Germline V gene sequence: CDR1 SGHAT, CDR2 FQNNGV. Here the CDR3 reads CASSLIPRVHSGNTDTQYF. The CDR3 DNA sequence: TGTGCCAGCAGCTTAATACCCCGGGTCCATAGCGGGAACACAGATACGCAGTATTTT.

This chain connects TRBV6-2 or TRBV6-3 to TRBJ2-7; 10 nucleotides align to TRBD1. With 2 bases clipped from V and 3 bases from J, the junction kept 10 bases outside the gene matches. This CDR3 region has 17 residues. The V gene's germline CDR1 is MNHEY and CDR2 SVGEGT. The chain's CDR3 is CASSYAGQGYYNYEQYF. Written as DNA, the CDR3 is TGTGCCAGCAGTTACGCGGGACAGGGGTACTATAACTACGAGCAGTACTTC.

This rearrangement joins TRBV7-2 to TRBJ2-1; 14 bases line up with TRBD2. The CDR3 loop spans 18 amino acids. Germline assignment: CDR1 SGHTA and CDR2 FQGNSA. The V segment lost 1 base and the J segment 7 bases; nucleotides outside the gene matches: 9. The CDR3 region is CASSLGPPGLAGVNEQFF. CDR3 bases: TGTGCCAGCAGCTTAGGACCACCGGGACTAGCGGGAGTGAATGAGCAGTTCTTC.